The present entry profiles one TCR beta chain with its context. This clone was counted a few times. No cognate antigen has been identified for it. No quality values exist for individual bases; no much larger clone is one base distant. The protocol used for the library was the immunoSEQ multiplex PCR assay. For most patients, genomic DNA was isolated using the Qiagen DNeasy Blood and Tissue Kit and was shipped frozen to Adaptive Biotechnologies for TCR sequencing. Adaptive Biotechnologies carried out high-throughput TCR-beta CDR3 sequencing of genomic DNA for most patients. The published analysis was carried out like this. Adaptive's ImmunoSEQ software was the source of the TCR sequencing data for 18 patients, while a few other patients were processed with MiXCR and VDJtools. To correct CD4 versus CD8 sorting errors, any sequence found in both subsets at a frequency ratio below 5:1 was removed. Because the origin of CDR3 nucleotide sequences shared between donor and recipient could not be assigned, those sequences were removed. To be classed as alloreactive, a clone needed at least 2-fold expansion over unstimulated cells and a minimum CFSE-low frequency of 0.002% (template counts) or 0.001% (read counts). Mappable clones were those detected in sequenced pre-transplant spleen, lymph node, or MLR CFSE-low populations of the donor or recipient. The cumulative frequency of alloreactive clones was calculated as a percentage of all sequences, weighted by copy number. What TCRdb holds here is the immuneACCESS table cut down to in-frame rearrangements. Part of the clones is not present; checked against another copy, under half of the missing clones reflect an unresolved V gene, and the others are unexplained. That table supplies the V and J calls and clone size; D and trimming were determined from the DNA. This sample comprises 70,000 to 95,000 clones, about 93% of them detected only once. The biggest ten clones account for around 1.1% of the sample.

The sample originates from a study of graft-versus-host responses after intestinal transplantation (dated by TCRdb to the early 2020s). Turning to the overall study: The transplants that recipients received were multivisceral, liver-intestinal, or isolated intestinal. All recipients received anti-thymocyte globulin induction followed by maintenance tacrolimus and steroids for about three years. Bulk TCR-beta CDR3 sequencing was used to track graft-versus-host and host-versus-graft alloreactive T cell clones in the graft, circulation and bone marrow after intestinal transplantation. To identify alloreactive clones, pre-transplant mixed lymphocyte reaction products were sequenced and compared with unstimulated pre-transplant donor and recipient T cells. The cohort enrolled 24 intestinal transplant recipients including one retransplant, and 3 patients lacking pretransplant specimens were excluded. Donor T cell macrochimerism was defined as a peak of at least 4% donor T cells among recipient peripheral blood mononuclear cells. Rather than going through the commercial service, samples from three later patients were sequenced in-house on an Illumina MiSeq and processed with MiXCR. The investigation overall reported the following: The conclusions were limited by the relatively low number and heterogeneity of the intestinal transplant patients. GvH clones turned up in recipient bone marrow, with some appearing earlier in ileal mucosa or blood, a pattern consistent with an intestinal mucosal origin. Early after transplant, peak levels of circulating GvH clones were found to be associated with declines in HvG clones. In the allografts of patients with donor T cell macrochimerism, GvH to HvG T cell clonal ratios were high.

The sample's time point label, decoded: cells obtained before transplantation from donor or recipient. CD3+CD4+ and CD3+CD8+ populations were FACS-sorted from unstimulated pre-transplant donor and recipient cells taken from spleen or lymph nodes. As encoded in the germline V gene, CDR1 is MGHRA while CDR2 is YSYEKL. Clipping removes 0 bases from V and 5 bases from J, with 13 as the unmatched junction base count. The CDR3 runs 17 amino acids, cysteine and phenylalanine included. Of the read, only the CDR3 DNA is kept; its 51 bases are in frame from base 1. The chain links TRBV4-1 with TRBJ2-7, and TRBD2 matches 7 of the central bases. This receptor was identified in a human donor who was the organ donor for an intestinal transplant. The sequencing used unstimulated CD8+ T cells sorted from spleen or lymph node cells, collected before transplant. The sequenced DNA: TGCGCCAGCAGCCAAGATCAGGCAGGACTAGTGATCCACGAGCAGTACTTC. Its protein is CASSQDQAGLVIHEQYF.